Listed below are T cell receptor beta chains from one sample, sequenced in a study of blood T cells in healthy people across ages. TCRdb independently ran MiXCR on the 5' RACE reads; one entry per CDR3 protein. Of about 1.8 million distinct CDR3 sequences in the sample, approximately 50% are singletons; the top ten hold 2.1%. Sequenced: blood. The receptors were gathered from a woman aged 40 to 55 in good health. The CDR3 runs from the conserved cysteine through the conserved F or W. The D gene is left open where the match is weak. Only some rows state a clone size, as once, few, many or a class for expanded clones.

d_gene | j_gene | abundance | v_gene | CDR3aa | CDR3nt
. | TRBJ2-5 | . | TRBV6-5 | CASSRRGQIGARQYF | TGTGCCAGCAGTCGTCGGGGCCAGATTGGGGCAAGACAGTACTTC
TRBD2 | TRBJ2-3 | . | TRBV7-6 | CASSFRTSSTDTQYF | TGTGCCAGCAGCTTCAGGACTAGCAGCACAGATACGCAGTATTTT
TRBD2 | TRBJ2-1 | once | TRBV2 | CASSGAVAGLNEQFF | TGTGCCAGCAGTGGTGCGGTAGCGGGGCTCAATGAGCAGTTCTTC
. | TRBJ1-2 | . | TRBV20-1 | CSAGTSRNYGYTF | TGCAGTGCCGGGACAAGCCGAAACTATGGCTACACCTTC
. | TRBJ2-3 | once | TRBV24-1 | CATSERAMGRARTDTQYF | TGTGCCACCAGTGAGCGAGCGATGGGACGAGCGAGGACAGATACGCAGTATTTT
TRBD2 | TRBJ2-1 | . | TRBV5-6 | CATAGGFHEQFF | TGTGCCACCGCGGGGGGTTTCCATGAGCAGTTCTTC
TRBD1 | TRBJ1-6 | . | TRBV9 | CASSVGDSYNSPLHF | TGTGCCAGCAGCGTAGGGGACAGCTATAATTCACCCCTCCACTTT
. | TRBJ2-5 | few | TRBV12-3/TRBV12-4 | CASSLSKGETQPQETQYF | TGTGCCAGCAGTTTAAGTAAAGGAGAAACACAACCCCAAGAGACCCAGTACTTC
. | TRBJ2-4 | few | TRBV4-1 | CASSQVGVVVYF | TGCGCCAGCAGCCAAGTCGGGGTGGTCGTGTACTTC
. | TRBJ1-2 | . | TRBV7-2 | CASGFRDGDYGYTF | TGTGCCAGCGGCTTCCGAGACGGAGACTATGGCTACACCTTC
TRBD2 | TRBJ2-1 | . | TRBV3-1 | CASSQRLAGALFIKSSYNEQFF | TGTGCCAGCAGTCAGAGACTAGCGGGGGCCTTATTCATCAAGAGCTCCTACAATGAGCAGTTCTTC
. | TRBJ2-7 | . | TRBV20-1 | CSARGESGLYEQYF | TGCAGTGCTAGGGGCGAGAGCGGCCTCTACGAGCAGTACTTC
TRBD2 | TRBJ2-1 | many | TRBV28 | CASSLASGGQVKQFF | TGTGCCAGCAGTTTAGCTAGCGGGGGGCAGGTTAAGCAGTTCTTC
TRBD1 | TRBJ1-5 | few | TRBV12-3/TRBV12-4 | CASSGTGNSNQPQHF | TGTGCCAGCTCCGGGACAGGTAATAGCAATCAGCCCCAGCATTTT
TRBD1 | TRBJ1-2 | . | TRBV27 | CASSPDRGQGYGYTF | TGTGCCAGCAGTCCGGACAGGGGGCAGGGGTATGGCTACACCTTC